The source of this T cell receptor beta chain is a study of T cells in Graves' hyperthyroidism and ophthalmopathy. Study findings and constraints: The blood repertoire included most of the expanded thyroid clonotypes above 0.001. Through a model of 13 V-J features, ophthalmopathy was separated from stable hyperthyroidism.

Template material for amplifying TCR beta CDR3 regions consisted of RNA transcripts. A first-round RT-PCR of the TCR CDR3 used the HTBI primer set. TCRdb ran MiXCR on the multiplex PCR reads and lists one entry per CDR3 protein. The sample records approximately 620,000 distinct CDR3 sequences, 14% being singletons. V lost 0 bases and J 12 bases, leaving 12 bases between the germline ends. The germline CDR1 and CDR2 sequences are LGHNA and YSLEER. This CDR3 contains 13 residues. This clonotype was counted only a few times. Its antigen remains unknown. Patients with uncontrolled infections, other autoimmune diseases, pregnancy or lactation were excluded. PBMCs were sourced from around 10 ml fresh peripheral blood.

The chain is built from TRBV4-3 and TRBJ2-1, with D hard to call. Material: blood. The sequence was obtained from a woman under 40 with Graves' hyperthyroidism that later progressed to Graves' ophthalmopathy. The CDR3 nucleotides are TGCGCCAGCAGCCAAGATTATCAGGATCGGCAGTTCTTC. Translation gives CASSQDYQDRQFF.